The rows below give T cell receptor beta chains drawn from one sample of a study of OX40 agonist ivuxolimab in advanced cancers. Clones were read by immunoSEQ multiplex PCR, and TCRdb kept only the in-frame ones, dropping some. The sample records fewer than 30,000 clones, around 90% being singletons. The specimen comprised CD4+ or CD8+ T cells sorted from blood, sampled in a trial of the OX40 agonist ivuxolimab. Receptors originate from an adult with an advanced solid tumor such as melanoma, head and neck, liver or kidney cancer. Both conserved end residues are part of each CDR3. The D gene is left open where the match is weak. Clone size is not always given. Where it is, it says once, few, many or a class for expanded clones.

j_gene: TRBJ2-3
v_gene: TRBV4-1
abundance: -
d_gene: TRBD2
CDR3aa: CASSQEAGGIPDTQYF
CDR3nt: TGCGCCAGCAGCCAAGAGGCGGGAGGGATCCCAGATACGCAGTATTTT

j_gene: TRBJ2-5
v_gene: TRBV4-1
abundance: -
d_gene: -
CDR3aa: CASSKGTGTQYF
CDR3nt: TGCGCCAGCAGCAAGGGGACGGGGACCCAGTACTTC

j_gene: TRBJ2-3
v_gene: TRBV9
abundance: -
d_gene: TRBD2
CDR3aa: CASSVGGRGTDTQYF
CDR3nt: TGTGCCAGCAGCGTTGGCGGGAGGGGCACAGATACGCAGTATTTT

j_gene: TRBJ2-4
v_gene: TRBV21-1
abundance: -
d_gene: -
CDR3aa: CASSRRDMENIQYF
CDR3nt: TGTGCCAGCAGTAGACGGGACATGGAAAACATTCAGTACTTC

j_gene: TRBJ2-3
v_gene: TRBV19
abundance: -
d_gene: TRBD2
CDR3aa: CASSSTSGSTDTQYF
CDR3nt: TGTGCCAGTAGTAGCACTAGCGGGAGCACAGATACGCAGTATTTT

j_gene: TRBJ2-7
v_gene: TRBV7-6
abundance: once
d_gene: TRBD1
CDR3aa: CASSSYDRGLQEQYF
CDR3nt: TGTGCCAGCAGCTCCTACGACAGGGGATTACAGGAGCAGTACTTC

j_gene: TRBJ1-5
v_gene: TRBV10-3
abundance: -
d_gene: -
CDR3aa: CAISEKGIYSNQPQHF
CDR3nt: TGTGCCATCAGTGAAAAGGGGATTTATAGCAATCAGCCCCAGCATTTT

j_gene: TRBJ2-2
v_gene: TRBV4-1
abundance: -
d_gene: TRBD2
CDR3aa: CASSQELAGASTGELFF
CDR3nt: TGCGCCAGCAGCCAAGAACTAGCGGGAGCGTCAACCGGGGAGCTGTTTTTT

j_gene: TRBJ2-7
v_gene: TRBV5-1
abundance: -
d_gene: -
CDR3aa: CASSMLGGGLDEQYF
CDR3nt: TGCGCCAGCAGCATGCTGGGGGGGGGCCTTGACGAGCAGTACTTC

j_gene: TRBJ2-7
v_gene: TRBV4-1
abundance: few
d_gene: -
CDR3aa: CASSQHTGASYEQYF
CDR3nt: TGCGCCAGCAGCCAACATACGGGGGCCAGCTACGAGCAGTACTTC

j_gene: TRBJ1-5
v_gene: TRBV4-1
abundance: once
d_gene: TRBD1
CDR3aa: CASSLSGGGQPQHF
CDR3nt: TGCGCCAGCAGCCTCTCAGGGGGCGGTCAGCCCCAGCATTTT

j_gene: TRBJ1-2
v_gene: TRBV27
abundance: -
d_gene: -
CDR3aa: CASSWGAGRDYGYTF
CDR3nt: TGTGCCAGCAGTTGGGGGGCAGGGAGAGACTATGGCTACACCTTC

j_gene: TRBJ2-7
v_gene: TRBV6-5
abundance: -
d_gene: -
CDR3aa: CASRGGAGWREQYF
CDR3nt: TGTGCCAGCAGGGGGGGAGCAGGGTGGCGGGAGCAGTACTTC

j_gene: TRBJ2-1
v_gene: TRBV6-5
abundance: -
d_gene: -
CDR3aa: CASSYSTGLVVDEQFF
CDR3nt: TGTGCCAGCAGTTACTCGACGGGGCTCGTTGTCGATGAGCAGTTCTTC

j_gene: TRBJ2-1
v_gene: TRBV10-2
abundance: -
d_gene: -
CDR3aa: CASSDSGGHKPSHEQFF
CDR3nt: TGCGCCAGCAGTGATTCCGGGGGACACAAACCGAGTCATGAGCAGTTCTTC

j_gene: TRBJ1-2
v_gene: TRBV2
abundance: once
d_gene: -
CDR3aa: CASSQGRLIYGYTF
CDR3nt: TGTGCCAGCAGTCAAGGGAGACTTATCTATGGCTACACCTTC

j_gene: TRBJ2-7
v_gene: TRBV4-3
abundance: -
d_gene: TRBD1
CDR3aa: CASSQEQGSSSYEQYF
CDR3nt: TGCGCCAGCAGCCAAGAACAGGGGTCAAGCTCCTACGAGCAGTACTTC

j_gene: TRBJ1-3
v_gene: TRBV5-1
abundance: -
d_gene: TRBD1
CDR3aa: CASSTDRGPGNTIYF
CDR3nt: TGCGCCAGCAGCACGGACAGGGGACCTGGAAACACCATATATTTT

j_gene: TRBJ1-5
v_gene: TRBV27
abundance: -
d_gene: -
CDR3aa: CASSLHREGQPQHF
CDR3nt: TGTGCCAGCAGTCTGCACAGGGAAGGTCAGCCCCAGCATTTT

j_gene: TRBJ2-5
v_gene: TRBV7-6
abundance: -
d_gene: TRBD2
CDR3aa: CASSLEGGGFETQYF
CDR3nt: TGTGCCAGCAGCTTAGAGGGCGGGGGTTTTGAGACCCAGTACTTC

j_gene: TRBJ2-7
v_gene: TRBV7-9
abundance: -
d_gene: TRBD1
CDR3aa: CASRDLGTGSYEQYF
CDR3nt: TGTGCCAGCAGGGACCTCGGGACAGGGTCCTACGAGCAGTACTTC

j_gene: TRBJ2-5
v_gene: TRBV2
abundance: -
d_gene: -
CDR3aa: CASTSGYGETQYF
CDR3nt: TGTGCCAGCACTTCAGGTTATGGAGAGACCCAGTACTTC

j_gene: TRBJ2-4
v_gene: TRBV4-2
abundance: -
d_gene: TRBD2
CDR3aa: CASSPTRSTLAGGYIQYF
CDR3nt: TGTGCCAGCAGCCCCACACGATCCACGCTAGCGGGAGGGTACATTCAGTACTTC

j_gene: TRBJ2-1
v_gene: TRBV27
abundance: -
d_gene: TRBD2
CDR3aa: CASGQGLAGYNEQFF
CDR3nt: TGTGCCAGCGGCCAAGGACTAGCGGGTTACAATGAGCAGTTCTTC

j_gene: TRBJ2-5
v_gene: TRBV9
abundance: -
d_gene: TRBD2
CDR3aa: CASSLGLAAVLETQYF
CDR3nt: TGTGCCAGCAGCCTTGGACTAGCGGCTGTTTTGGAGACCCAGTACTTC

j_gene: TRBJ2-1
v_gene: TRBV9
abundance: -
d_gene: TRBD2
CDR3aa: CASSVAGLADEQFF
CDR3nt: TGTGCCAGCAGCGTAGCAGGACTAGCAGATGAGCAGTTCTTC

j_gene: TRBJ1-5
v_gene: TRBV19
abundance: once
d_gene: -
CDR3aa: CASSIGLLGNQPQHF
CDR3nt: TGTGCCAGTAGTATAGGACTGTTGGGCAATCAGCCCCAGCATTTT

j_gene: TRBJ2-7
v_gene: TRBV27
abundance: -
d_gene: -
CDR3aa: CASSPSDSSYEQYF
CDR3nt: TGTGCCAGCAGTCCTAGCGACTCTTCCTACGAGCAGTACTTC

j_gene: TRBJ2-7
v_gene: TRBV11-2
abundance: -
d_gene: TRBD2
CDR3aa: CASSFEGGAYEQYF
CDR3nt: TGTGCCAGCAGCTTCGAGGGAGGGGCTTACGAGCAGTACTTC

j_gene: TRBJ1-2
v_gene: TRBV10-1
abundance: -
d_gene: -
CDR3aa: CASSENRGYGYTF
CDR3nt: TGCGCCAGCAGTGAGAACCGGGGCTATGGCTACACCTTC

j_gene: TRBJ2-3
v_gene: TRBV2
abundance: -
d_gene: TRBD1
CDR3aa: CASSVADRVYTDTQYF
CDR3nt: TGTGCCAGCAGTGTAGCAGACAGGGTGTACACAGATACGCAGTATTTT

j_gene: TRBJ2-7
v_gene: TRBV4-1
abundance: -
d_gene: TRBD1
CDR3aa: CASSQLAGGSDEQYF
CDR3nt: TGCGCCAGCAGCCAACTGGCAGGGGGCTCCGACGAGCAGTACTTC

j_gene: TRBJ2-1
v_gene: TRBV14
abundance: -
d_gene: TRBD2
CDR3aa: CASSQDGGTSGRLNEQFF
CDR3nt: TGTGCCAGCAGCCAAGATGGCGGAACTAGCGGGAGATTAAATGAGCAGTTCTTC

j_gene: TRBJ2-7
v_gene: TRBV2
abundance: -
d_gene: -
CDR3aa: CASSEAPSWGVEQYF
CDR3nt: TGTGCCAGCAGTGAAGCCCCCTCGTGGGGCGTCGAGCAGTACTTC

j_gene: TRBJ1-1
v_gene: TRBV10-3
abundance: -
d_gene: -
CDR3aa: CAILKTTPNKEGNTEAFF
CDR3nt: TGTGCCATCCTGAAGACAACACCAAACAAGGAGGGGAACACTGAAGCTTTCTTT

j_gene: TRBJ1-5
v_gene: TRBV2
abundance: -
d_gene: -
CDR3aa: CASSESLVQWDQPQHF
CDR3nt: TGTGCCAGCAGTGAATCATTAGTGCAATGGGATCAGCCCCAGCATTTT

j_gene: TRBJ2-1
v_gene: TRBV5-1
abundance: -
d_gene: TRBD2
CDR3aa: CASRPTSGIVNEQFF
CDR3nt: TGCGCCAGCAGACCAACTAGCGGGATAGTGAATGAGCAGTTCTTC

j_gene: TRBJ2-5
v_gene: TRBV19
abundance: once
d_gene: -
CDR3aa: CASSVTPGETQYF
CDR3nt: TGTGCCAGTAGTGTAACCCCGGGAGAGACCCAGTACTTC

j_gene: TRBJ2-2
v_gene: TRBV2
abundance: -
d_gene: -
CDR3aa: CASRGTGELFF
CDR3nt: TGTGCCAGCAGGGGTACCGGGGAGCTGTTTTTT

j_gene: TRBJ2-7
v_gene: TRBV7-9
abundance: -
d_gene: -
CDR3aa: CASSSNSAGQTYEQYF
CDR3nt: TGTGCCAGCAGCTCCAACTCCGCGGGACAGACCTACGAGCAGTACTTC

j_gene: TRBJ2-7
v_gene: TRBV27
abundance: -
d_gene: TRBD1
CDR3aa: CASSFGTGEYEQYF
CDR3nt: TGTGCCAGCAGTTTCGGGACAGGGGAATACGAGCAGTACTTC

j_gene: TRBJ2-3
v_gene: TRBV6-5
abundance: -
d_gene: TRBD1
CDR3aa: CASSYGTGENTQYF
CDR3nt: TGTGCCAGCAGTTACGGGACAGGGGAAAATACGCAGTATTTT

j_gene: TRBJ1-2
v_gene: TRBV2
abundance: -
d_gene: -
CDR3aa: CASSEALLSGLGYTF
CDR3nt: TGTGCCAGCAGTGAAGCGCTTCTTTCGGGATTAGGCTACACCTTC

j_gene: TRBJ2-2
v_gene: TRBV4-1
abundance: -
d_gene: TRBD2
CDR3aa: CASSLDPQTSGRATGELFF
CDR3nt: TGCGCCAGCAGCCTCGATCCGCAGACTAGCGGGAGGGCCACCGGGGAGCTGTTTTTT

j_gene: TRBJ2-3
v_gene: TRBV27
abundance: -
d_gene: -
CDR3aa: CASHRRADYTDTQYF
CDR3nt: TGTGCCAGCCACCGAAGGGCGGATTACACAGATACGCAGTATTTT

j_gene: TRBJ2-7
v_gene: TRBV6-4
abundance: -
d_gene: TRBD1
CDR3aa: CASRLRDRVYEQYF
CDR3nt: TGTGCCAGCAGACTCCGGGACAGGGTCTACGAGCAGTACTTC

j_gene: TRBJ2-5
v_gene: TRBV15
abundance: -
d_gene: TRBD2
CDR3aa: CATSTWTSGPQETQYF
CDR3nt: TGTGCCACCAGCACTTGGACTAGCGGGCCACAAGAGACCCAGTACTTC

j_gene: TRBJ1-1
v_gene: TRBV7-9
abundance: -
d_gene: -
CDR3aa: CASSPVQRGPNTEAFF
CDR3nt: TGTGCCAGCAGCCCCGTTCAAAGGGGACCCAACACTGAAGCTTTCTTT

j_gene: TRBJ2-1
v_gene: TRBV4-1
abundance: -
d_gene: -
CDR3aa: CASSMTAGNNEQFF
CDR3nt: TGCGCCAGCAGCATGACGGCCGGCAACAATGAGCAGTTCTTC

j_gene: TRBJ1-1
v_gene: TRBV5-8
abundance: -
d_gene: -
CDR3aa: CASSDSWVEAFF
CDR3nt: TGTGCCAGCAGCGATTCTTGGGTTGAAGCTTTCTTT

j_gene: TRBJ2-5
v_gene: TRBV5-6
abundance: once
d_gene: -
CDR3aa: CASSFGSGQETQYF
CDR3nt: TGTGCCAGCAGCTTTGGGAGCGGACAAGAGACCCAGTACTTC

j_gene: TRBJ2-1
v_gene: TRBV6-1
abundance: -
d_gene: -
CDR3aa: CASSSLGDNEQFF
CDR3nt: TGTGCCAGCAGTTCGCTGGGGGACAATGAGCAGTTCTTC

j_gene: TRBJ2-1
v_gene: TRBV21-1
abundance: -
d_gene: -
CDR3aa: CASRTGAETEQFF
CDR3nt: TGTGCCAGCCGAACAGGGGCGGAGACTGAGCAGTTCTTC

j_gene: TRBJ2-5
v_gene: TRBV7-6
abundance: -
d_gene: -
CDR3aa: CASSIDPEETQYF
CDR3nt: TGTGCCAGCAGCATCGATCCCGAAGAGACCCAGTACTTC

j_gene: TRBJ2-2
v_gene: TRBV12-5
abundance: -
d_gene: TRBD1
CDR3aa: CASGQMGQVLTGELFF
CDR3nt: TGTGCTAGTGGTCAAATGGGACAGGTGTTAACCGGGGAGCTGTTTTTT

j_gene: TRBJ1-2
v_gene: TRBV27
abundance: -
d_gene: TRBD1
CDR3aa: CASSLGTGSGYTF
CDR3nt: TGTGCCAGCAGTTTAGGGACAGGGTCTGGCTACACCTTC

j_gene: TRBJ2-1
v_gene: TRBV7-6
abundance: once
d_gene: -
CDR3aa: CASSLAVGEEQFF
CDR3nt: TGTGCCAGCAGCTTAGCGGTTGGGGAGGAGCAGTTCTTC

j_gene: TRBJ1-5
v_gene: TRBV11-2
abundance: -
d_gene: -
CDR3aa: CASSLGGWQPQHF
CDR3nt: TGTGCCAGCAGCTTAGGGGGGTGGCAGCCCCAGCATTTT

j_gene: TRBJ2-3
v_gene: TRBV11-2
abundance: -
d_gene: -
CDR3aa: CASSPGESMTTQYF
CDR3nt: TGTGCCAGCAGCCCCGGAGAGAGCATGACTACGCAGTATTTT